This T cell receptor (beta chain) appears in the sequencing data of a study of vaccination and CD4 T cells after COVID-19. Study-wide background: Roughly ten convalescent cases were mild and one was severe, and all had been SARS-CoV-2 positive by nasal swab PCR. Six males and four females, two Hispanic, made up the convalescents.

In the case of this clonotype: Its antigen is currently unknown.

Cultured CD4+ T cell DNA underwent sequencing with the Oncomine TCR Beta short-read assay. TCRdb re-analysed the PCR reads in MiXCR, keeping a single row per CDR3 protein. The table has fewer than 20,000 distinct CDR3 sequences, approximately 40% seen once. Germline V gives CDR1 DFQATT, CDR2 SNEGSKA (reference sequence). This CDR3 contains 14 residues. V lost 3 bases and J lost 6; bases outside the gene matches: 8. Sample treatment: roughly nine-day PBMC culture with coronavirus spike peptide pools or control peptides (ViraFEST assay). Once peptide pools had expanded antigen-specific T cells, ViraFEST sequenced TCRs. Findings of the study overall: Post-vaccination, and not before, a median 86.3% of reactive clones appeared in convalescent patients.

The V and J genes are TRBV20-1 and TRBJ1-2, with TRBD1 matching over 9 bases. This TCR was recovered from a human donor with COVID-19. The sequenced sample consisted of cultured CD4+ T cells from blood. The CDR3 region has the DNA TGCAGTGCTAGTAGAGGGACAGGGATCGATGGCTACACCTTC. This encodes CSASRGTGIDGYTF.